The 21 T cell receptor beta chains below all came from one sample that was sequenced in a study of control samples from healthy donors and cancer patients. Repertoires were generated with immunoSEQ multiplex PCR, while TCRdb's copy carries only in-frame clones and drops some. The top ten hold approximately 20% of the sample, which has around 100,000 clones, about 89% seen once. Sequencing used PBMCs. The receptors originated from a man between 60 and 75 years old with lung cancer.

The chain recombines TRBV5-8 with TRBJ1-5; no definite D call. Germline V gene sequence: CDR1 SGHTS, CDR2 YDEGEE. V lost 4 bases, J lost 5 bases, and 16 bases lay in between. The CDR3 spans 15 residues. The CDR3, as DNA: TGTGCCAGCAGCATAGGAACGGCGCGCGATCAGCCCCAGCATTTT. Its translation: CASSIGTARDQPQHF.

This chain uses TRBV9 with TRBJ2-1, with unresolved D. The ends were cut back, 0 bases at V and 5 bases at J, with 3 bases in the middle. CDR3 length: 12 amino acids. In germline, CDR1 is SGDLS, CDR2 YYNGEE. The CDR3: CASSVDNNEQFF. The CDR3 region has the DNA TGTGCCAGCAGCGTAGACAACAATGAGCAGTTCTTC.

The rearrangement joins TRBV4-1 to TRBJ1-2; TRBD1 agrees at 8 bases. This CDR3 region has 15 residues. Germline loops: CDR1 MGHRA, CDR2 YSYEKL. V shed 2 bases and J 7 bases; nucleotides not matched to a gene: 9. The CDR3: CASSQLRTGQIGYTF. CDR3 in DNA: TGCGCCAGCAGCCAACTCCGGACAGGGCAGATTGGCTACACCTTC.

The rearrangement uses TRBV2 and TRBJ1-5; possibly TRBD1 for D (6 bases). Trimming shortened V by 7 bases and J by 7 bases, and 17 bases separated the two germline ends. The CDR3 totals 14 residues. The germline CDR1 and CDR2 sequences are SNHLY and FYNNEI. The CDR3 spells CASTSGGDIQPQHF. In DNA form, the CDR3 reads TGTGCCAGCACTTCTGGGGGGGACATCCAGCCCCAGCATTTT.

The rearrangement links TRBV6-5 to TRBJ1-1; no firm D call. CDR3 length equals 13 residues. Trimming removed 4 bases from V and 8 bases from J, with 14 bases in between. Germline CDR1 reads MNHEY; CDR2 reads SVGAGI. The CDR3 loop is CASSLTFEGEAFF. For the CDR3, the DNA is TGTGCCAGCAGTTTGACCTTCGAAGGAGAAGCTTTCTTT.

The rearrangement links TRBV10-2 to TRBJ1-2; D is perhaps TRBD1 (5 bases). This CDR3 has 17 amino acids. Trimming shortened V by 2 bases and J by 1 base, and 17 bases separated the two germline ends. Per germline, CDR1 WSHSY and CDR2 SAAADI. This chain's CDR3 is CASSENVQGKINYGYTF. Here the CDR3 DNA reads TGCGCCAGCAGTGAGAACGTTCAGGGAAAAATTAACTATGGCTACACCTTC.

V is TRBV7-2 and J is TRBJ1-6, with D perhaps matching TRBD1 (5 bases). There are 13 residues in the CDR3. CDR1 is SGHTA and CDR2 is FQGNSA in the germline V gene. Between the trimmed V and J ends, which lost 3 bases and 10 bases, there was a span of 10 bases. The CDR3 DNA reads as TGTGCCAGCAGCTTCCGGGACCAATCACCCCTCCACTTT. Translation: CASSFRDQSPLHF.

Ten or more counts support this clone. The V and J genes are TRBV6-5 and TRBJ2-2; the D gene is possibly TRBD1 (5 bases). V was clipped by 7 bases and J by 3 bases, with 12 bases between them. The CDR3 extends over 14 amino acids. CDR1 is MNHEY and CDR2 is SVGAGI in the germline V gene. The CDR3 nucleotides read TGTGCCAGCAACCAGGACACTTACACCGGGGAGCTGTTTTTT. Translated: CASNQDTYTGELFF.

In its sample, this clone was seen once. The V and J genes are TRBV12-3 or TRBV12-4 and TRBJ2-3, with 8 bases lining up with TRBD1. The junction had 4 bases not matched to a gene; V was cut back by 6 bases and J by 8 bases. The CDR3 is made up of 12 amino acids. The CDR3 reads CASSHDRGTQYF. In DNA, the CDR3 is TGTGCCAGCAGCCACGACAGGGGTACGCAGTATTTT.

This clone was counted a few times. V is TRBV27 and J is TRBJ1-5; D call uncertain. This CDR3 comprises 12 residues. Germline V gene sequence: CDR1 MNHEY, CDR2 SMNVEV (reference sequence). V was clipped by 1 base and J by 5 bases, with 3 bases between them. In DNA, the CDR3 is TGTGCCAGCAGTTTATTGGATCAGCCCCAGCATTTT. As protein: CASSLLDQPQHF.

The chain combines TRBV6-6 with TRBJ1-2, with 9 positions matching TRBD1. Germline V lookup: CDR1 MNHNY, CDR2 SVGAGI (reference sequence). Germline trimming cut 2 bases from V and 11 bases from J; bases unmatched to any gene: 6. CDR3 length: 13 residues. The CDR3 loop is CASSYGTGTRYTF. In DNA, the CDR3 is TGTGCCAGCAGTTACGGGACAGGGACCCGATACACCTTC.

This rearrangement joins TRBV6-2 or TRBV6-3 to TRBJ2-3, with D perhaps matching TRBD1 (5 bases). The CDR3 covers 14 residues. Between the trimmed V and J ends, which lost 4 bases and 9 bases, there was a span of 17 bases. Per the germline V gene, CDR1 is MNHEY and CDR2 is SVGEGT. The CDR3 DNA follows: TGTGCCAGCAGTTCTTCACCCGGCAGGGTCACGCAGTATTTT. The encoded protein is CASSSSPGRVTQYF.

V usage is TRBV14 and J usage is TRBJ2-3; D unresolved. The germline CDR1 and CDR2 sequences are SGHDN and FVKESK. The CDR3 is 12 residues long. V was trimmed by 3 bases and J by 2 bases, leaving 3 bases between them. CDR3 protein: CASSHSTDTQYF. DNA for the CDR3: TGTGCCAGCAGCCATTCCACAGATACGCAGTATTTT. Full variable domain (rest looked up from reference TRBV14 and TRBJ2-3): EAGVTQFPSHSVIEKGQTVTLRCDPISGHDNLYWYRRVMGKEIKFLLHFVKESKQDESGMPNNRFLAERTGGTYSTLKVQPAELEDSGVYFCASSHSTDTQYFGPGTRLTVL.

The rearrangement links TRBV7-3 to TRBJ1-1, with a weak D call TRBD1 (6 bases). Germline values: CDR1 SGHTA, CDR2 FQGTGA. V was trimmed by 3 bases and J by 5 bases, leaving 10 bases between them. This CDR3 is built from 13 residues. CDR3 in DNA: TGTGCCAGCAGCTTCAGGGGAGGAACTGAAGCTTTCTTT. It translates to CASSFRGGTEAFF.

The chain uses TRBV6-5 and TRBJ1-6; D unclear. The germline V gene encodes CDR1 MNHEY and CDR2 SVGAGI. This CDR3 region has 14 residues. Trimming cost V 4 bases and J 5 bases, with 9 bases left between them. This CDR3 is CASSSHRDNSPLHF. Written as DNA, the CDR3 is TGTGCCAGCAGTTCCCACAGAGATAATTCACCCCTCCACTTT.

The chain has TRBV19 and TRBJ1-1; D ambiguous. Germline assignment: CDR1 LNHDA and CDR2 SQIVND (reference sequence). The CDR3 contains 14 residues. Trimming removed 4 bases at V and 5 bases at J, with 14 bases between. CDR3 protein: CASSTENLGTEAFF. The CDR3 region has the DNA TGTGCCAGTAGTACCGAAAATCTAGGGACTGAAGCTTTCTTT.

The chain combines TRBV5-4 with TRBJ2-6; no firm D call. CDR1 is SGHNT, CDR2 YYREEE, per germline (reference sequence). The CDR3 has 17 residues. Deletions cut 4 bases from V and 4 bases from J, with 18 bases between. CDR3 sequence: CASSTKVSGSGANVLTF. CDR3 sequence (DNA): TGTGCCAGCAGCACCAAGGTTTCTGGGTCCGGGGCCAACGTCCTGACTTTC. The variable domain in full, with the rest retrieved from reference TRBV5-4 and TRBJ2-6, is ETGVTQSPTHLIKTRGQQVTLRCSSQSGHNTVSWYQQALGQGPQFIFQYYREEENGRGNFPPRFSGLQFPNYSSELNVNALELDDSALYLCASSTKVSGSGANVLTFGAGSRLTVL.

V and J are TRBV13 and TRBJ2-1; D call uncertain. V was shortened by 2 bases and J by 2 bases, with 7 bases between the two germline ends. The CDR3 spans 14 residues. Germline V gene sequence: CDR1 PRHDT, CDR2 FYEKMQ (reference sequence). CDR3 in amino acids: CASSLRTPYNEQFF. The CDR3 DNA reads TGTGCCAGCAGCTTAAGGACGCCCTACAATGAGCAGTTCTTC.

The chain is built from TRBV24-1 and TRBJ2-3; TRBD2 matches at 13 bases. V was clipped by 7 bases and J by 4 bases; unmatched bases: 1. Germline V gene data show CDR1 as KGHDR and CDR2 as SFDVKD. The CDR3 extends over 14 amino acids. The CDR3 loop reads CATRGLAGSDTQYF. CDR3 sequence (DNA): TGTGCCACCAGGGGACTAGCGGGGTCAGATACGCAGTATTTT.

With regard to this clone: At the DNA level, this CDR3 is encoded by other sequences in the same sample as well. The CDR3 sequence: CASSPGQETQYF. For the CDR3, the DNA is TGCGCCAGCAGTCCGGGGCAAGAGACCCAGTACTTC. The chain carries TRBV10-1 and TRBJ2-5; D is possibly TRBD2 (5 bases). The CDR3 consists of 12 residues. Germline V gene sequence: CDR1 WNHNN, CDR2 SYGVQD (reference sequence). Deletions cut 5 bases from V and 2 bases from J, with 6 bases between.

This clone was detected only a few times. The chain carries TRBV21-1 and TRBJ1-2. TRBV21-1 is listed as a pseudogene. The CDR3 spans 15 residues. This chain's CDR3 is CASSPLGRGHYGYTF. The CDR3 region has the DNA TGTGCCAGCAGCCCCCTTGGTCGGGGTCACTATGGCTACACCTTC.